This T cell receptor (beta chain) was identified in a study of post-analysis software for immune sequencing data. Trimming cost V 9 bases and J 2 bases, with 17 bases left between them. The CDR3 has 14 residues. CDR1 and CDR2 (germline): WSHSY, SAAADI. Whole-study findings and limits: Controls had lower frequencies than patients of 4 or 5 TRBV segments, which included TRBV5-6, TRBV5-1 and TRBV20-1.

In its sample, this clonotype was seen many times. Antigen unknown. Built from TCR beta cDNA, the libraries had unique molecular identifiers in them. TCRdb itself ran the PCR reads through MiXCR, one entry per CDR3 protein. The table includes 350,000 to 450,000 distinct CDR3 sequences, less than 40% detected once. The source material was blood. The chain joins TRBV10-2 to TRBJ2-7, with D possibly being TRBD2 (6 bases). This TCR was recovered from a girl between 5 and 17 years old with multiple sclerosis. This CDR3 is CASHGGMGAYEQYF. Here the CDR3 DNA reads TGCGCCAGTCACGGGGGTATGGGCGCCTACGAGCAGTACTTC.